This section outlines one T cell receptor (beta chain) sequence together with its context. The target of this receptor is not known. One base away there is no much larger clone; base qualities are not given. The sample belongs to a study of blood T cell repertoires in COVID-19 (dated by TCRdb to the early 2020s). Notes on the research overall: Samples from collaborators originated in the United States, Italy and Spain and spanned both the acute and convalescent phases of COVID-19. The prospective study material was composed of cDNA or gDNA derived from T cells, B-cell-depleted T cells, or PBMCs. The dataset comprised deeply sampled blood TCRbeta repertoires from subjects exposed to, actively infected with, or recovered from COVID-19. The repertoires were released in a freely available public database meant as a resource for research on the immune response to SARS-CoV-2. The samples were drawn from two sources: the first 160 participants of the ongoing ImmuneRACE study, and fewer than 1,500 subjects contributed by 6 global collaborators. A de-identified subject ID, COVID-19 status, age in years and sex were almost always included in the sample metadata. Where available, HLA class I and class II types were obtained from metadata supplied by the sample provider rather than from assay-based typing. On the study overall, not on this receptor specifically: How much clinical and demographic metadata was included differed by source and by participant, and the metadata was provided uncurated.

CDR1 and CDR2 were assigned from the germline V gene (reference sequence) as LNHDA and SQIVND. Ends trimmed: V by 5 bases, J by 1 base; bases unmatched to a gene: 7. Measured from the cysteine to the phenylalanine, the CDR3 is 15 residues long. The entry retains the CDR3 DNA only, 45 bases that are in frame from base 1. Collaborating institutions collected whole blood in K2EDTA tubes following their own protocols. For TCRbeta analysis, collaborators shipped samples as frozen whole blood, isolated PBMCs, or DNA extracted from either of those sample types. TCRbeta CDR3 regions were amplified from genomic DNA using the immunoSEQ Assay, a bias-controlled multiplex PCR. On the study's bioinformatics: Nucleated cell counts per sample were estimated from amplification of reference gene primers within the assay. Sequence reads were collapsed and filtered to measure the absolute abundance of every unique TCRbeta CDR3 rearrangement. Productive Simpson clonality was computed per sample as the square root of Simpson's diversity index over productive rearrangements. In TCRdb, the immuneACCESS table is reduced to in-frame sequences with V and J assigned. These tables do not hold every clone; where another copy was compared, an unresolved V gene accounts for under half, and the others remain unexplained. The V and J calls and clone size were taken over from that table, and D and trimming were inferred from the DNA. Here the sample has 50,000 to 70,000 clones; 75% to 90% occur a single time. The biggest ten clones account for roughly 7.6% of the sample.

In this chain, TRBV19 is recombined with TRBJ1-1, and 7 junctional nucleotides match TRBD1. The TCR was taken from a human donor with active COVID-19. The donor label of this sample is uncertain. Sequencing used peripheral blood. At the DNA level, the sequence is TGTGCCAGTAGTGTCGACAGGGTTCAGAACACTGAAGCTTTCTTT. Translated, it gives CASSVDRVQNTEAFF.